The subject of this entry is one TCR beta chain. Its antigen remains unidentified. The PCR was carried out with 60 Vbeta primers and 13 Jbeta primers. Some clones are missing from TCRdb's copy, which holds only in-frame ones; the method was immunoSEQ multiplex PCR. The ten most abundant clones cover 0.7% to 1% of a sample with around 200,000 clones. This sample stems from a study of cytomegalovirus exposure and HLA in healthy donors. General study results and limits: Both high specificity and high sensitivity reportedly marked the classifier's diagnosis of cytomegalovirus status. A later analysis linked 15,000 to 20,000 TCR beta sequences to HLA alleles at 0.05 false discovery rate. The study assumed roughly uniform donor sequencing depth for presence/absence analyses. The study flagged roughly 150 TCR beta chains as cytomegalovirus-associated.

Germline V gene lookup returns CDR1 MNHEY and CDR2 SMNVEV (reference sequence). Deletions cut 5 bases from V and 8 bases from J, with 21 bases between. This CDR3 region has 16 residues. Sequenced material: PBMCs. The clonotype originates from a woman younger than 35 in good health and CMV-seropositive. The chain has TRBV27 and TRBJ1-4, with D uncertain. The CDR3 loop reads CASSIFFGEGEEKLFF. In DNA, the CDR3 is TGTGCCAGCAGTATCTTTTTTGGGGAGGGAGAAGAAAAACTGTTTTTT.